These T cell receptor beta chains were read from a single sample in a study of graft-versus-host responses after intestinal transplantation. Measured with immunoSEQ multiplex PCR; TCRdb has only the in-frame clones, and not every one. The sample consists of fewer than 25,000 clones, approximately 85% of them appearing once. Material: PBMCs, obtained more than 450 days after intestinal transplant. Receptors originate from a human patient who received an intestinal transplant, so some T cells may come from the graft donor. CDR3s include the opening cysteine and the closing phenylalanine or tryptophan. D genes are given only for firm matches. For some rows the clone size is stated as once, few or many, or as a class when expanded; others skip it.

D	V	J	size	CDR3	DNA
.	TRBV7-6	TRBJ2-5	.	CASSRGPEETQYF	TGTGCCAGCAGCCGGGGACCGGAGGAGACCCAGTACTTC
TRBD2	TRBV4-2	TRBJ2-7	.	CASSQPERGTTYEQYF	TGTGCCAGCAGCCAACCCGAGCGGGGGACGACCTACGAGCAGTACTTC
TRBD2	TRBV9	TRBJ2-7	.	CASSAGAGESYEQYF	TGTGCCAGCAGCGCCGGAGCGGGAGAAAGCTACGAGCAGTACTTC
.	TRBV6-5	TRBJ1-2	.	CASSSAGGLGYGYTF	TGTGCCAGCAGTTCGGCCGGGGGCTTGGGCTATGGCTACACCTTC
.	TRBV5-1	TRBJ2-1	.	CASSFLTTNSYNEQFF	TGCGCCAGCAGCTTTCTTACTACAAACTCCTACAATGAGCAGTTCTTC
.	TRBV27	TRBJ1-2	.	CASSFTLDGGYTF	TGTGCCAGCAGTTTTACTTTGGACGGTGGCTACACCTTC
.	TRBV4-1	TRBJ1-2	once	CASSQAEVANYGYTF	TGCGCCAGCAGCCAAGCGGAAGTAGCTAACTATGGCTACACCTTC
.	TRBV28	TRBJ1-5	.	CASSLGNQPQHF	TGTGCCAGCAGTTTGGGAAATCAGCCCCAGCATTTT
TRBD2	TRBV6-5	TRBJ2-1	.	CASLTGGPSNEQFF	TGTGCCAGCTTAACGGGAGGGCCGTCGAATGAGCAGTTCTTC
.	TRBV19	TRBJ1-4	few	CASSIQQGAEKLFF	TGTGCCAGTAGTATTCAGCAGGGAGCGGAAAAACTGTTTTTT
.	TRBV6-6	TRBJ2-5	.	CASSERETQYF	TGTGCCAGCAGTGAGCGAGAGACCCAGTACTTC
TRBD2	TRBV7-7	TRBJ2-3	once	CASSLFGAGVGTQYF	TGTGCTAGCAGCTTGTTCGGGGCGGGAGTAGGTACGCAGTATTTT
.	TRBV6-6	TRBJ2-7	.	CASTDTGSVFEQYF	TGTGCCAGCACCGACACAGGGTCCGTCTTCGAGCAGTACTTC
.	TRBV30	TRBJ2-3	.	CAWSYLSGGTDTQYF	TGTGCCTGGAGTTACCTAAGCGGAGGAACAGATACGCAGTATTTT
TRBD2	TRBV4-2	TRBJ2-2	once	CASSQVAGGSSGELFF	TGTGCCAGCAGCCAAGTGGCTGGCGGGAGTAGTGGGGAGCTGTTTTTT
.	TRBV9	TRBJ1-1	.	CASSIQVSNTEAFF	TGTGCCAGCAGCATACAGGTATCGAACACTGAAGCTTTCTTT
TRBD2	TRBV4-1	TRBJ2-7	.	CASSQGVAGGVYEQYF	TGCGCCAGCAGCCAAGGAGTTGCGGGAGGGGTCTACGAGCAGTACTTC
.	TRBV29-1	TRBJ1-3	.	CSVEDAASGNTIYF	TGCAGCGTTGAAGATGCGGCCTCTGGAAACACCATATATTTT
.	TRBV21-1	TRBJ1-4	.	CASSKRGRTTNEKLFF	TGTGCCAGCAGCAAGAGGGGACGGACAACTAATGAAAAACTGTTTTTT
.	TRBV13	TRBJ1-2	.	CASSLGPGDDYGYTF	TGTGCCAGCAGCTTAGGCCCGGGGGATGACTATGGCTACACCTTC
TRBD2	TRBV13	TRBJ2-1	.	CASSLGLASGSRQEYNEQFF	TGTGCCAGCAGCTTAGGCCTCGCTAGCGGAAGTAGACAAGAATACAATGAGCAGTTCTTC
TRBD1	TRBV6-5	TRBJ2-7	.	CASSLGGQGNEQYF	TGTGCCAGCAGTCTTGGGGGACAGGGGAACGAGCAGTACTTC
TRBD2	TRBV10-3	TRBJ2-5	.	CAVSGRLAGQETQYF	TGTGCCGTCAGTGGACGACTAGCGGGGCAAGAGACCCAGTACTTC
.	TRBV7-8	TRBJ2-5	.	CASSSQAGETQYF	TGTGCCAGCAGCAGCCAGGCCGGGGAGACCCAGTACTTC
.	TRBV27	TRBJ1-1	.	CASSSSWGNTEAFF	TGTGCCAGCAGCTCGTCCTGGGGCAACACTGAAGCTTTCTTT
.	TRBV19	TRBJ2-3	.	CASSLQGRTDTQYF	TGTGCCAGTAGCCTACAGGGTCGCACAGATACGCAGTATTTT
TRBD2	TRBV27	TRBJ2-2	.	CASSAPGLAGFTGELFF	TGTGCCAGCAGTGCACCGGGACTAGCGGGATTCACCGGGGAGCTGTTTTTT
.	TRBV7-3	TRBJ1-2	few	CASSLGAYGYTF	TGTGCCAGCAGCCTAGGAGCTTATGGCTACACCTTC
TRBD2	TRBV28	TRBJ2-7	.	CASRTTGTKGRYEQYF	TGTGCCAGCAGAACTACCGGGACTAAAGGGAGGTACGAGCAGTACTTC
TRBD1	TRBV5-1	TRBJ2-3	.	CASSPREGAVASTDTQYF	TGCGCCAGCAGCCCGAGAGAGGGGGCCGTGGCTAGCACAGATACGCAGTATTTT
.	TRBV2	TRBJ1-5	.	CASSDSREGQPQHF	TGTGCCAGCAGTGATTCCAGGGAGGGTCAGCCCCAGCATTTT
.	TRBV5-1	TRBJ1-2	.	CASSWDNYGYTF	TGCGCCAGCAGCTGGGACAACTATGGCTACACCTTC
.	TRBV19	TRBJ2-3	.	CASATSRRAGTDTQYF	TGTGCCAGCGCCACATCCCGGAGGGCCGGAACAGATACGCAGTATTTT
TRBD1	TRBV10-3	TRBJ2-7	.	CAISVQGARAHEQYF	TGTGCCATCAGCGTACAGGGGGCCAGGGCCCACGAGCAGTACTTC
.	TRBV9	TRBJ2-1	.	CASSASAGEQFF	TGTGCCAGCAGCGCATCAGCGGGTGAGCAGTTCTTC
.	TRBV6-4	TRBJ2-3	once	CASSRSPTDTQYF	TGTGCCAGCAGCAGATCCCCCACAGATACGCAGTATTTT
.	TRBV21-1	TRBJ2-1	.	CASSKKPFGTTYNEQFF	TGTGCCAGCAGCAAAAAGCCTTTCGGGACTACCTACAATGAGCAGTTCTTC
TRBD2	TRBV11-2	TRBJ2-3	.	CASSIRLAGNSDTQYF	TGTGCCAGCAGCATAAGACTAGCGGGGAATTCAGATACGCAGTATTTT
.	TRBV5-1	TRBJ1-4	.	CASSWGSHEKLFF	TGCGCCAGCAGCTGGGGGTCTCATGAAAAACTGTTTTTT
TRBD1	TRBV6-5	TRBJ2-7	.	CASSSITTGQFYEQYF	TGTGCCAGCAGTTCGATCACGACAGGGCAGTTCTACGAGCAGTACTTC
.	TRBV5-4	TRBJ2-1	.	CASSPGGVGYEQFF	TGTGCCAGCAGCCCCGGCGGGGTTGGGTATGAGCAGTTCTTC
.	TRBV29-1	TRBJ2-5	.	CSAGTGYLEQYF	TGCAGCGCCGGGACGGGGTATCTAGAGCAGTACTTC
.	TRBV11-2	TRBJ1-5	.	CASSLELGSNQPQHF	TGTGCCAGCAGCTTAGAACTGGGTAGCAATCAGCCCCAGCATTTT
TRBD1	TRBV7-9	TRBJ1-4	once	CASTAGTGQEKLFF	TGTGCCAGCACCGCCGGGACAGGGCAGGAAAAACTGTTTTTT
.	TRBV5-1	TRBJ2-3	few	CASSLEGLPGTDTQYF	TGCGCCAGCAGCTTGGAGGGACTCCCCGGCACAGATACGCAGTATTTT
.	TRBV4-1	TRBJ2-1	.	CASSQPTARRPGNEQFF	TGCGCCAGCAGCCAACCTACGGCTCGGAGGCCGGGAAATGAGCAGTTCTTC
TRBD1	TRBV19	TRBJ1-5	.	CASGGGRPQHF	TGTGCCTCAGGGGGGGGCCGGCCCCAGCATTTT
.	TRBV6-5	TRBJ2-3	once	CASSYGTDTQYF	TGTGCCAGCAGTTATGGAACAGATACGCAGTATTTT
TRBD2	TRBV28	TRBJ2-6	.	CASSLWASGAGSGANVLTF	TGTGCCAGCAGTTTATGGGCTAGCGGGGCCGGCTCTGGGGCCAACGTCCTGACTTTC
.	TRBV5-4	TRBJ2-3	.	CASSLVSGADTQYF	TGTGCCAGCAGCTTGGTCTCAGGGGCAGATACGCAGTATTTT
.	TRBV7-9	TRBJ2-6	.	CASSATTLGANVLTF	TGTGCCAGCAGCGCCACAACTCTGGGGGCCAACGTCCTGACTTTC
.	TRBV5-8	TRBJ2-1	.	CASSFRRVYNEQFF	TGTGCCAGCAGCTTTAGGAGGGTGTACAATGAGCAGTTCTTC
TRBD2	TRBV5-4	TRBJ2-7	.	CASSLGGTSGRAPHEQYF	TGTGCCAGCAGCTTGGGAGGGACTAGCGGGAGGGCCCCCCACGAGCAGTACTTC
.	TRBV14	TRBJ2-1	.	CASSYWGNEQFF	TGTGCCAGCAGCTACTGGGGGAATGAGCAGTTCTTC